Listed here is a single TCR beta chain. The repertoire was sequenced with immunoSEQ multiplex PCR; TCRdb's copy has only in-frame clones and lacks some. The sample lists 350,000 to 450,000 clones, more than 85% occurring once. These data are taken from a study of blood T cell repertoires in COVID-19. Sequencing was carried out using PBMCs or T cells enriched from blood (not recorded which). This receptor was identified in a woman aged 40-49 years who had been exposed to COVID-19.

CDR3 sequence reads: CASSPGRTPNTQYF. CDR3 bases: TGTGCCAGCAGCCCAGGGAGGACCCCCAATACGCAGTATTTT. V and J are TRBV7-2 and TRBJ2-3; a weak D match, TRBD2 (6 bases). Looked up from germline, CDR1 is SGHTA and CDR2 is FQGNSA. Trimming stripped 5 bases from V and 7 bases from J, with 16 bases between. The CDR3 totals 14 residues.